This T cell receptor (beta chain) emerged from a study of chemoradiotherapy in HPV16-positive cancers. Study conclusions and caveats: Non-HPV-specific T cells did not expand in tumors during treatment, whereas candidate HPV-specific clones and E7-related motifs did.

Repeated repertoire sampling spanned the course of chemoradiotherapy. This CDR3 is 16 amino acids long. The V gene lost 5 bases and the J gene lost 6 bases, with 17 bases spanning the gap. Germline CDR1 reads WNHNN; CDR2 reads SYGVQD (reference sequence). Produced via immunoSEQ multiplex PCR; TCRdb's table is partial and in-frame only. The sample yields about 1,500 clones, about 80% seen once. With regard to this clone: Its matching antigen is unknown.

Sequences were derived from tumor tissue, sampled from a patient who underwent chemoradiotherapy. This sequence originates from a human donor with HPV-associated anogenital cancer. This chain connects TRBV10-1 to TRBJ1-6; TRBD1 might be the D (6 bases). CDR3 coding DNA: TGCGCCAGCAGTCCCTCCGGGACACGGCCTAATTCACCCCTCCACTTT. It encodes CASSPSGTRPNSPLHF.